This T cell receptor beta chain is drawn from a study of human versus mouse CDR3 diversity and MHC coevolution. Notes on the study in general: The lowest clonal inequality scores came from most of the three human donors.

The repertoire was sequenced with immunoSEQ multiplex PCR; TCRdb's copy has only in-frame clones and lacks some. The sample has 50,000 to 70,000 clones, around 94% seen once. On this clone itself: Its specificity is unknown.

Germline V gene lookup returns CDR1 GTSNPN and CDR2 SVGIG (reference sequence). The CDR3 loop spans 16 amino acids. The trim removed 3 bases at V and 1 base at J, leaving 9 bases unmatched. The clonotype originates from a person between 55 and 69 years old in good health. The chain is built from TRBV30 and TRBJ1-5; TRBD1 matches 7 bases. The sequenced sample consisted of naive CD4+ T cells from blood. The subset denotes: CD45RO-negative CD62L-positive naive CD4 T cells. The CDR3, as DNA: TGTGCCTGGAGCGGACAGGATGGAGGAAGCAATCAGCCCCAGCATTTT. This encodes CAWSGQDGGSNQPQHF.